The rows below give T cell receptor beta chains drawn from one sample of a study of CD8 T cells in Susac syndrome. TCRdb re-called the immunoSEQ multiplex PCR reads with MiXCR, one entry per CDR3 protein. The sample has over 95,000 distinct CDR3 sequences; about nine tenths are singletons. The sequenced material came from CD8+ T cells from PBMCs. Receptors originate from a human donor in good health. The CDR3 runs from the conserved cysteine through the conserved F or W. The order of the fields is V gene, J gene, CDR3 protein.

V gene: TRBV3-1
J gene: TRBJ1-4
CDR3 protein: CASSLDRGQGKLFF

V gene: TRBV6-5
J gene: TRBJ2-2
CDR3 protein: CASKPGPGELFF

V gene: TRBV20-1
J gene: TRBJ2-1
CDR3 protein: CSARDLFRGDRLEQFF

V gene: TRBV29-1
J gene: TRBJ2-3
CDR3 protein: CSVGDRERGTDTQYF

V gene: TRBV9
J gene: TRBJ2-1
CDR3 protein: CASSVGGFEQFF

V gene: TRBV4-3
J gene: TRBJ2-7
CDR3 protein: CASSHGTSGYEQYF

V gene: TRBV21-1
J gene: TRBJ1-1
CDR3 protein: CASSTAGHTEAFF

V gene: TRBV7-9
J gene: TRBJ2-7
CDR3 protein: CASSLGTGLSYEQYF

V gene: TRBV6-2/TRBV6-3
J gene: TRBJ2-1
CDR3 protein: CASTQMLGQGVGNEQFF

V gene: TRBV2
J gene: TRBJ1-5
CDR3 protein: CASSAPDRVDSNQPQHF

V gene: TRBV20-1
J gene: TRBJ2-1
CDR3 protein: CSVGGVGGEQFF

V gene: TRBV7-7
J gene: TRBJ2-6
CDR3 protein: CASSLGPGSGANVLTF

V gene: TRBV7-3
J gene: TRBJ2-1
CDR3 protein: CASSLMAGRDEQFF

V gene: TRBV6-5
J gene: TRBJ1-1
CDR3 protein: CASSLGQGATEAFF

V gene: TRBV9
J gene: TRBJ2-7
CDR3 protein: CASSVTGTGVYEQYF

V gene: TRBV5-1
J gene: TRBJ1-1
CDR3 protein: CASSDRTGNTEAFF

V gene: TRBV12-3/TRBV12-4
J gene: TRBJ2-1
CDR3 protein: CASSRTSGAYNEQFF

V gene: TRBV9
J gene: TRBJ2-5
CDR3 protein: CASSAGTGIQETQYF

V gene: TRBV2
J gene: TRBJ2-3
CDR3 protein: CASRTGGDTQYF

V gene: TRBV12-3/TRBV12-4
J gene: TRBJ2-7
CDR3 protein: CASSKGQVISYEQYF

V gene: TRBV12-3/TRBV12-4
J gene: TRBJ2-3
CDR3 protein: CASSLLQGVFTDTQYF

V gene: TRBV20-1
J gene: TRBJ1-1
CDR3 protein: CSALREEGMNTEAFF

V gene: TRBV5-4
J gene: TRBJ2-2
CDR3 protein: CASSPQIAGAGELFF

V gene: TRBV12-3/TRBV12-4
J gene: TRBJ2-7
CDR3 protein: CASSHPQNDPYEQYF

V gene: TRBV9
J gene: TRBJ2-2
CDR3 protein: CASSVVSGRGTGELFF

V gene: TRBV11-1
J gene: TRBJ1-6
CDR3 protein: CASSLSTRRYNSPLHF

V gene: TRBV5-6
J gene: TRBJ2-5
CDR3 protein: CASSLQDRETQYF

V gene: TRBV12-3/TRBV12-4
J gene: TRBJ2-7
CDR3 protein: CASSVSRSPSYEQYF

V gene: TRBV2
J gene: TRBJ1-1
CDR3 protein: CATQGGTEAFF

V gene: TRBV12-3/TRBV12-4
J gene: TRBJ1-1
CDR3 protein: CASSSRESTEAFF

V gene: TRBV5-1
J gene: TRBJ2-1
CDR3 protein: CASILSGVSTYNEQFF

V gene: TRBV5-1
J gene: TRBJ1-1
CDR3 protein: CASRLDTEAFF

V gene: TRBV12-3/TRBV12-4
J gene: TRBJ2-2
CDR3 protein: CASSSQRPENTGELFF

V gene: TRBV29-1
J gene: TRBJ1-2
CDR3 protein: CSVDDFYGYTF

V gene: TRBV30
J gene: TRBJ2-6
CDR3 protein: CAWSVPWQGKTGANVLTF

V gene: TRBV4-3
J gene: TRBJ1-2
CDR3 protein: CASSQGDEWTGSDGYTF

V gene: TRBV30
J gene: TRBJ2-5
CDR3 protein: CAWSVGQKETQYF

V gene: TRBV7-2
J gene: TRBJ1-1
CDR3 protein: CASSLRGTARKTEAFF

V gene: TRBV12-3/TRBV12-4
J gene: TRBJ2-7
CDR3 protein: CASRQTGRYSYEQYF

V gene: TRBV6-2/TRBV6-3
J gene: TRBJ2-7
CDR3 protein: CASSDSYEQYF

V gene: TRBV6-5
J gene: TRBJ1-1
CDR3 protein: CASSYRGAEAFF

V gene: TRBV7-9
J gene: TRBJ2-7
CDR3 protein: CASSPQSRARPEQYF

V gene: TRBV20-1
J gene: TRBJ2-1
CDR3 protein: CSAGAGASSYNEQFF

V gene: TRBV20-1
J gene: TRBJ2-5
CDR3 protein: CSARDRIGGETQYF

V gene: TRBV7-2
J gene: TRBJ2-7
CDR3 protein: CASSLLSGSDYEQYF

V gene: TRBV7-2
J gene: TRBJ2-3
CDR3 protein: CASSLEASPDTQYF

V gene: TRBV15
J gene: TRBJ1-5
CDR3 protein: CATSRAGGRPTGTGDSNQPQHF

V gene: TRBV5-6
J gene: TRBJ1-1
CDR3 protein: CASSLDRLNTEAFF

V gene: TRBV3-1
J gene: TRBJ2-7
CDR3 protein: CASSQTRESEQYF